This T cell receptor (beta chain) was identified in a study of blood T cell repertoires in COVID-19. At the level of the study: There were acute and convalescent COVID-19 samples, and they came from the United States, Italy and Spain. From T cells, B-cell-depleted T cells, or PBMCs came the material, which was cDNA or gDNA.

Study processing details: Nucleated cell counts were estimated from reference gene primer amplification. The repertoire was sequenced with immunoSEQ multiplex PCR; TCRdb's copy has only in-frame clones and lacks some. Clonal size and the V and J genes are those of that table, whereas D and trimming came from the DNA. Of 200,000 to 250,000 clones in the sample, roughly 90% were seen once. The sequence came from a woman between 50 and 59 years old with acute or convalescent COVID-19. The sample comprised peripheral blood.

The DNA for the CDR3 is TGTGCCATCAGTGGGGACAGTAACTATGGCTACACCTTC. Its protein product is CAISGDSNYGYTF. The chain recombines TRBV10-3 with TRBJ1-2, with 7 bases fitting TRBD1. The CDR3 consists of 13 residues. Germline loops: CDR1 ENHRY, CDR2 SYGVKD. J lost 1 base, V lost 4 bases, and 0 bases had no gene match.